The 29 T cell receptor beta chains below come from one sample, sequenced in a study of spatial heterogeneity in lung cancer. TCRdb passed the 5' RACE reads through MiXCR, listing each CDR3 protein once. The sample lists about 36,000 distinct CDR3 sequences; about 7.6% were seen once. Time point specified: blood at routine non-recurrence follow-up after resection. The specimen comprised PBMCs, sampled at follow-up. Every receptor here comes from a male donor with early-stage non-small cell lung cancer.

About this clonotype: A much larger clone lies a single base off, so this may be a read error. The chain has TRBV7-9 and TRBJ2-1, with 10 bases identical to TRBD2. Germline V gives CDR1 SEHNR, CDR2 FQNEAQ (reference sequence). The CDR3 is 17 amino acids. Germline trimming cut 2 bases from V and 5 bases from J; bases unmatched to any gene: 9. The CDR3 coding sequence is TGTGCCAGCAGCTTAAGGGCTAGCGGGAGTCACCACAATGAGCAGTTCTTC. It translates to CASSLRASGSHHNEQFF. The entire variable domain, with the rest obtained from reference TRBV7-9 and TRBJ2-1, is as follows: DTGVSQNPRHKITKRGQNVTFRCDPISEHNRLYWYRQTLGQGPEFLTYFQNEAQLEKSRLLSDRFSAERPKGSFSTLEIQRTEQGDSAMYLCASSLRASGSHHNEQFFGPGTRLTVL.

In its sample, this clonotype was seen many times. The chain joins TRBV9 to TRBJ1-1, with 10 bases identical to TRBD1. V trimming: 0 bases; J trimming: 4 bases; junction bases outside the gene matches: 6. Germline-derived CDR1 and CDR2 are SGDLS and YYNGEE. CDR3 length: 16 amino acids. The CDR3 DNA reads TGTGCCAGCAGCGTAGGTTACCGGACAGGGGGCACTGAAGCTTTCTTT. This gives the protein CASSVGYRTGGTEAFF.

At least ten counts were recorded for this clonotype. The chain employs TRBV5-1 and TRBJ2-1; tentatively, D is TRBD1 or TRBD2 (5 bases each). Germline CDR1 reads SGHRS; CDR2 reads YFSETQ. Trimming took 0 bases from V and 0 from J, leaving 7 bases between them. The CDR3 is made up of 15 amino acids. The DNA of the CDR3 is TGCGCCAGCAGCTTGGGGGGGTACTCCTACAATGAGCAGTTCTTC. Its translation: CASSLGGYSYNEQFF.

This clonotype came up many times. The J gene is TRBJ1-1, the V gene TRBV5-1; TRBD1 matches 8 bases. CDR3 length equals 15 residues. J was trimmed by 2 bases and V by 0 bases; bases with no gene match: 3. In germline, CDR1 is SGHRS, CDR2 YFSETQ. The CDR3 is CASSLDRGYNTEAFF. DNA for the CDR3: TGCGCCAGCAGCTTGGACAGGGGGTATAACACTGAAGCTTTCTTT. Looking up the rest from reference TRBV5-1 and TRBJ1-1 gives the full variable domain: KAGVTQTPRYLIKTRGQQVTLSCSPISGHRSVSWYQQTPGQGLQFLFEYFSETQRNKGNFPGRFSGRQFSNSRSEMNVSTLELGDSALYLCASSLDRGYNTEAFFGQGTRLTVV.

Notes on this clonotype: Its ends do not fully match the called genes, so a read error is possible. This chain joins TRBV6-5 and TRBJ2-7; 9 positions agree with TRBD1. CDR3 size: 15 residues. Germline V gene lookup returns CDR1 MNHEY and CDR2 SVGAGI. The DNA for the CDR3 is TGTGCCAGCAGTTACCCCGGGACAGGGACCTACAAGCAGTACTTC. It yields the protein CASSYPGTGTYKQYF.

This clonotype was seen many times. The CDR3 spells CASSQDRGGATSNTEAFF. For the CDR3, the DNA is TGCGCCAGCAGCCAAGATCGGGGGGGAGCGACTTCGAACACTGAAGCTTTCTTT. V is TRBV4-1 and J is TRBJ1-1; D possibly corresponds to TRBD1 (5 bases). The V and J ends lost 0 bases and 1 base respectively, with 18 bases between them. The V gene's germline CDR1 is MGHRA and CDR2 YSYEKL. This CDR3 spans 18 amino acids.

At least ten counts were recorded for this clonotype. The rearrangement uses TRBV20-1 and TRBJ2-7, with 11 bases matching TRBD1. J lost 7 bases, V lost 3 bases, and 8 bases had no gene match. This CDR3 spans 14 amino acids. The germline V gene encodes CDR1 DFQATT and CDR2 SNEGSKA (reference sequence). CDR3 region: CSASRTGGPSEQYF. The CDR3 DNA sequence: TGCAGTGCTAGCCGGACAGGGGGCCCCTCTGAGCAGTACTTC.

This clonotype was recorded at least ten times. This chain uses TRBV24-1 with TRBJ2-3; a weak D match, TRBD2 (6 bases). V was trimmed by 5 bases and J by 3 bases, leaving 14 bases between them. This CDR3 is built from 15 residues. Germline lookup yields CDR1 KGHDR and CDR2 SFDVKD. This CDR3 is CATSAQGGETDTQYF. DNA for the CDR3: TGTGCCACCAGTGCTCAAGGAGGGGAGACAGATACGCAGTATTTT.

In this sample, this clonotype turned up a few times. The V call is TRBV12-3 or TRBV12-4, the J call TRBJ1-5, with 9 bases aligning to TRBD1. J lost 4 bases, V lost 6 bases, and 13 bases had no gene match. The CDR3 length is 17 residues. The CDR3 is CASRAGQGRFRNQPQHF. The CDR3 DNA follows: TGTGCCAGCAGAGCGGGACAGGGACGTTTTCGGAATCAGCCCCAGCATTTT.

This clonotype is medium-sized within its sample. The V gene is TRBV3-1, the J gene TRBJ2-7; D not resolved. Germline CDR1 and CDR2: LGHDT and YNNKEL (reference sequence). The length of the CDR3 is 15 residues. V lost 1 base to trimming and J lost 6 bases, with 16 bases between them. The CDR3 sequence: CASSQASRIPGEQYF. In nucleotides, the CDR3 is TGTGCCAGCAGCCAAGCAAGCAGGATCCCTGGCGAGCAGTACTTC.

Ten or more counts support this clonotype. CDR3 DNA sequence: TGTGCCATTGGAATGTCACAGGGAATTAATTCACCCCTCCACTTT. It yields the protein CAIGMSQGINSPLHF. V gene TRBV7-8 combines with J gene TRBJ1-6; TRBD1 is a possible D gene (6 bases). V was trimmed by 10 bases and J by 6 bases, leaving 19 bases between them. The germline V gene encodes CDR1 SGHVS and CDR2 FQNEAQ. This CDR3 region has 15 residues.

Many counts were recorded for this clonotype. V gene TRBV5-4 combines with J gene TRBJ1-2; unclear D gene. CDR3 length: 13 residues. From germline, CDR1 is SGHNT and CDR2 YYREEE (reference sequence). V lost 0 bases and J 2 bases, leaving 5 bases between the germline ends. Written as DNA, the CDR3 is TGTGCCAGCAGCTTGGAGCAAAACTATGGCTACACCTTC. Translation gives CASSLEQNYGYTF.

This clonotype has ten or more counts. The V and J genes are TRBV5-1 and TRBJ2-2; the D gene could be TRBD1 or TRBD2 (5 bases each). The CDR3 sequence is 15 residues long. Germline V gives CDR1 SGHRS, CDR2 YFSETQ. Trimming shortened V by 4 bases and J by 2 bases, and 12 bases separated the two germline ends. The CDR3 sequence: CASSTGPTNTGELFF. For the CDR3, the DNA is TGCGCCAGCAGCACGGGACCGACCAACACCGGGGAGCTGTTTTTT. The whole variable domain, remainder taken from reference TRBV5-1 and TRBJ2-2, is KAGVTQTPRYLIKTRGQQVTLSCSPISGHRSVSWYQQTPGQGLQFLFEYFSETQRNKGNFPGRFSGRQFSNSRSEMNVSTLELGDSALYLCASSTGPTNTGELFFGEGSRLTVL.

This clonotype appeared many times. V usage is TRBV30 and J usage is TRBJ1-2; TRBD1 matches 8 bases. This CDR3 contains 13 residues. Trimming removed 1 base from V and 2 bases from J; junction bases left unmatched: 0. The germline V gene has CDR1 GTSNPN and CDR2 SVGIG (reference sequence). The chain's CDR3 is CAWSGQGNYGYTF. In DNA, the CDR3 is TGTGCCTGGAGTGGACAGGGGAACTATGGCTACACCTTC.

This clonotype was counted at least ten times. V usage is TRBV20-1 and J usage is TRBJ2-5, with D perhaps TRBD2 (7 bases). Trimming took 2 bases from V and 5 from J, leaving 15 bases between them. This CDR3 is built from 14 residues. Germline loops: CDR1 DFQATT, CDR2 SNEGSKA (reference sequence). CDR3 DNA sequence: TGCAGTGCTAGAATAGGGGGGGGCCGGGAGACCCAGTACTTC. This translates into CSARIGGGRETQYF.

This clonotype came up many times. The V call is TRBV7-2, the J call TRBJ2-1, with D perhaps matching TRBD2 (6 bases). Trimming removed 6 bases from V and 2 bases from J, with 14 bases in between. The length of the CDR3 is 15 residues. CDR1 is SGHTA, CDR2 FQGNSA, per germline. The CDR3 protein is CASRVSGAPYNEQFF. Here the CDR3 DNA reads TGTGCCAGCAGAGTTAGCGGAGCGCCCTACAATGAGCAGTTCTTC.

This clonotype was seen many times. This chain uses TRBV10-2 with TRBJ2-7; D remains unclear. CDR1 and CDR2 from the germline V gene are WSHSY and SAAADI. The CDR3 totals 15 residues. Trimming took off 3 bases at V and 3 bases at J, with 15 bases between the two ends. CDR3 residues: CASSDPSLVGYEQYF. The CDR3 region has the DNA TGCGCCAGCAGTGACCCATCATTGGTGGGCTACGAGCAGTACTTC.

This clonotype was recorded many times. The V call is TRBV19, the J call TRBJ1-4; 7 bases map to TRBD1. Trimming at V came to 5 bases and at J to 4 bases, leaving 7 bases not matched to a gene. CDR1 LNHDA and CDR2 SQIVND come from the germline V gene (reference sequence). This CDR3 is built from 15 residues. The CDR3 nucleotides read TGTGCCAGTAGTGCCCGACAGGGAGGTAATGAAAAACTGTTTTTT. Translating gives CASSARQGGNEKLFF.

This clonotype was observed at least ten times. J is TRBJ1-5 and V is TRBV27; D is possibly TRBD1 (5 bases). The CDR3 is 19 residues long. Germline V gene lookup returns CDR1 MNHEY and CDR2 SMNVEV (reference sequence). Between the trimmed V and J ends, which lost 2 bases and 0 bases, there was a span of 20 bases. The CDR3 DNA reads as TGTGCCAGCAGTTTAAAAGGGGCCAGAAGCCTTTATAGCAATCAGCCCCAGCATTTT. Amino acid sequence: CASSLKGARSLYSNQPQHF.

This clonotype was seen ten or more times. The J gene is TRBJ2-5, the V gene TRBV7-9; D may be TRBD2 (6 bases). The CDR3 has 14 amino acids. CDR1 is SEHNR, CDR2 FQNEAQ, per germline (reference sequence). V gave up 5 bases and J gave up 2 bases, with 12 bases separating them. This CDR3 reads CASSRDSAQETQYF. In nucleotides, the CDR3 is TGTGCCAGCAGCCGGGACTCCGCGCAAGAGACCCAGTACTTC.

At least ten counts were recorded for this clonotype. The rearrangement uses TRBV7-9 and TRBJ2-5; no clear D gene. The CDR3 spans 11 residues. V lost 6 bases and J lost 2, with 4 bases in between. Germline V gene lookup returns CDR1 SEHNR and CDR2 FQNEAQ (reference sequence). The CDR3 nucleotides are TGTGCCAGCAGACTTCAAGAGACCCAGTACTTC. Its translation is CASRLQETQYF.

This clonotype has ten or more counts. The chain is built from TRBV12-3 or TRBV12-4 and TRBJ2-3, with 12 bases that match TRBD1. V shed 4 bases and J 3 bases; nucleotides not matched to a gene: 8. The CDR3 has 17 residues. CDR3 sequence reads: CASSWGQGAVGTDTQYF. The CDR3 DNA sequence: TGTGCCAGCAGTTGGGGACAGGGGGCGGTTGGGACAGATACGCAGTATTTT.

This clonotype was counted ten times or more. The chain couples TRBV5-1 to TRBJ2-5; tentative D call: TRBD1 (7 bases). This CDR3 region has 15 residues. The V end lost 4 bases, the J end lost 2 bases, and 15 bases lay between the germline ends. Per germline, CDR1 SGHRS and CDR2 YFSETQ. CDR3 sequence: CASSPGAGQQETQYF. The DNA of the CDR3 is TGCGCCAGCAGCCCGGGGGCGGGACAGCAAGAGACCCAGTACTTC.

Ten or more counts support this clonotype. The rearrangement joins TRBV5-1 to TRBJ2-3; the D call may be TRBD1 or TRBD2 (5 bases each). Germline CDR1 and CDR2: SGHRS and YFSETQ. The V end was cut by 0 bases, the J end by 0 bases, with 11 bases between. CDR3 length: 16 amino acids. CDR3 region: CASSLGGATSTDTQYF. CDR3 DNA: TGCGCCAGCAGCTTGGGAGGGGCGACTAGCACAGATACGCAGTATTTT. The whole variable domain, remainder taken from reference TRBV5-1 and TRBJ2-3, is KAGVTQTPRYLIKTRGQQVTLSCSPISGHRSVSWYQQTPGQGLQFLFEYFSETQRNKGNFPGRFSGRQFSNSRSEMNVSTLELGDSALYLCASSLGGATSTDTQYFGPGTRLTVL.

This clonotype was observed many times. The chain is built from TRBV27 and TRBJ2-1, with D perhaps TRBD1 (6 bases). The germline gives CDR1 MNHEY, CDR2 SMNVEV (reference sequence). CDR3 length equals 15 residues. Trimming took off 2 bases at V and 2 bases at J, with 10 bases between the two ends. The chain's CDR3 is CASSLVTGPYNEQFF. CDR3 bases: TGTGCCAGCAGTTTAGTCACAGGGCCCTACAATGAGCAGTTCTTC.

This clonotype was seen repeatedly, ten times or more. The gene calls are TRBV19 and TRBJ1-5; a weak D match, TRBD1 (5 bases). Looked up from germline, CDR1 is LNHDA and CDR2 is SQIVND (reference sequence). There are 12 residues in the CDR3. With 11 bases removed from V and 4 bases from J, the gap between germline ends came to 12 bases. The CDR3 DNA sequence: TGTGCCTCGGGACTGATTAATCAGCCCCAGCATTTT. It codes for CASGLINQPQHF.

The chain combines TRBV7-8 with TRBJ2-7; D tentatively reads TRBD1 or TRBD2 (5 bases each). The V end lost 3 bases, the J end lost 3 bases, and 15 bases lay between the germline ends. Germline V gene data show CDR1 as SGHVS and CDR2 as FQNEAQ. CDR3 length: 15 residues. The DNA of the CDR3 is TGTGCCAGCAGCTTGAAATTCGGGGCAAACTACGAGCAGTACTTC. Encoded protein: CASSLKFGANYEQYF.

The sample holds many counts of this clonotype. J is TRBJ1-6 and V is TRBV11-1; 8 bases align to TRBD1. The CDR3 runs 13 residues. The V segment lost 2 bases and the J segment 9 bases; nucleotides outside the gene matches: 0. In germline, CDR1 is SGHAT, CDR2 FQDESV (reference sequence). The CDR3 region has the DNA TGTGCCAGCAGCTTAACAGGGGGTTCACCCCTCCACTTT. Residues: CASSLTGGSPLHF.

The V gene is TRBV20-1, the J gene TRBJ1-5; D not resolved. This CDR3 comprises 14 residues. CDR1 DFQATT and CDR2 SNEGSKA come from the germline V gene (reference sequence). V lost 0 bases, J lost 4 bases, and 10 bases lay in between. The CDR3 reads CSARDRRGNQPQHF. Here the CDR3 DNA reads TGCAGTGCTAGAGATCGGCGGGGAAATCAGCCCCAGCATTTT.